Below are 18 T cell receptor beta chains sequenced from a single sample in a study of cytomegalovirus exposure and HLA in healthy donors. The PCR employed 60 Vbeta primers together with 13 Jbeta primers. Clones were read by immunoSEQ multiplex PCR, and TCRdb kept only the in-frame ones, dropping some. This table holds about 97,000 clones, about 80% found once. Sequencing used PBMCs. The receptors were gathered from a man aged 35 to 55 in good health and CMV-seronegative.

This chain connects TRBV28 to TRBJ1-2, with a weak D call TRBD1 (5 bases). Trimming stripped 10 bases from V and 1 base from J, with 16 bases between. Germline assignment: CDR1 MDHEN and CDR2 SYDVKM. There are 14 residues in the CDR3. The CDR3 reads CATIYKGINYGYTF. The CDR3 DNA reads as TGTGCCACAATATACAAGGGGATTAACTATGGCTACACCTTC.

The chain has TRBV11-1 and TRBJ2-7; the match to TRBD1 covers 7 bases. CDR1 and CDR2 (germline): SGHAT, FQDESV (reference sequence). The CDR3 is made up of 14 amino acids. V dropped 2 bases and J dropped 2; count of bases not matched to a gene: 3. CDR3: CASSLSGGPYEQYV. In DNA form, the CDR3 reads TGTGCCAGCAGCTTATCAGGGGGACCCTACGAGCAGTACGTC.

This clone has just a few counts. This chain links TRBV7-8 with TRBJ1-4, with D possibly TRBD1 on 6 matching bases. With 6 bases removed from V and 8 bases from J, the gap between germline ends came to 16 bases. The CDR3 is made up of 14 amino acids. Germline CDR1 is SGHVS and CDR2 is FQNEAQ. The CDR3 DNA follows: TGTGCCAGCAGTCGGGCGGGGGGCAGGGAAAAACTGTTTTTT. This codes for CASSRAGGREKLFF.

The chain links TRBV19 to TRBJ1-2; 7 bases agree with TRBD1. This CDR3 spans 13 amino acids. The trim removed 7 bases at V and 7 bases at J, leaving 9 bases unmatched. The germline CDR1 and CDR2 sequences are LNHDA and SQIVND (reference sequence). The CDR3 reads CASTLGQAGGYTF. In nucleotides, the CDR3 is TGTGCCAGTACCCTAGGACAGGCGGGTGGCTACACCTTC. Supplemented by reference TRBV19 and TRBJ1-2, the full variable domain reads DGGITQSPKYLFRKEGQNVTLSCEQNLNHDAMYWYRQDPGQGLRLIYYSQIVNDFQKGDIAEGYSVSREKKESFPLTVTSAQKNPTAFYLCASTLGQAGGYTFGSGTRLTVV.

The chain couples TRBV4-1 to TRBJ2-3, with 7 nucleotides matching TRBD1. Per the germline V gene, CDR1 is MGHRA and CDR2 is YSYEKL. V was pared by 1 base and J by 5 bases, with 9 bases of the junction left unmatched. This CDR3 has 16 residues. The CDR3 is CASSQGQGPRGDTQYF. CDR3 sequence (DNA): TGCGCCAGCAGCCAAGGACAGGGACCCCGGGGAGATACGCAGTATTTT.

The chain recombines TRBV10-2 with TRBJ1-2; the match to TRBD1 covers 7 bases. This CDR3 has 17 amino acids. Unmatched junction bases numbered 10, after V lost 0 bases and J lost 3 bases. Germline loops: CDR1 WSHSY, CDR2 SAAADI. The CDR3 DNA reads TGCGCCAGCAGTGAGTCATATGGGACAGTAAGGGACTATGGCTACACCTTC. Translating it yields CASSESYGTVRDYGYTF.

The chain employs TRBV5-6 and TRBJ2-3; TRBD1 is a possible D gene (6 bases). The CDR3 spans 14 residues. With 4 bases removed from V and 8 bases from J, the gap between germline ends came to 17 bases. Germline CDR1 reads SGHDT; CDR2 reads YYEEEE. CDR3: CASSQPDSSGTQYF. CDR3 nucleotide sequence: TGTGCCAGCAGCCAACCGGACAGCTCAGGTACGCAGTATTTT.

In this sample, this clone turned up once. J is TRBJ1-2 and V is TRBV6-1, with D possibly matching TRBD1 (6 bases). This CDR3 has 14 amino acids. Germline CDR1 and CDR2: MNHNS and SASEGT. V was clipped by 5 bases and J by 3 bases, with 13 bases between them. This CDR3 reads CASSSYTGHYGYTF. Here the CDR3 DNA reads TGTGCCAGCAGTTCATATACAGGGCACTATGGCTACACCTTC.

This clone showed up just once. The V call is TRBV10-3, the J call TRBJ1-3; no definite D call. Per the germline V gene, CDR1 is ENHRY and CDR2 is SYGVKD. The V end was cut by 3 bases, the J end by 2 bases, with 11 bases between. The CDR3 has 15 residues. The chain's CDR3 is CAISDGALTGNTIYF. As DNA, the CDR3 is TGTGCCATCAGTGACGGAGCCCTTACTGGAAACACCATATATTTT.

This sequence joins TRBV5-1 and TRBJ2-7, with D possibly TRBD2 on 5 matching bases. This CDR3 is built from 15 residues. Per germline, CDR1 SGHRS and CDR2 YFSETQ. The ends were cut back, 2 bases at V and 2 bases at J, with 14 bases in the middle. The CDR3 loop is CASSFLSGSTYEQYF. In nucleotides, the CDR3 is TGCGCCAGCAGCTTCCTTTCGGGGTCTACCTACGAGCAGTACTTC.

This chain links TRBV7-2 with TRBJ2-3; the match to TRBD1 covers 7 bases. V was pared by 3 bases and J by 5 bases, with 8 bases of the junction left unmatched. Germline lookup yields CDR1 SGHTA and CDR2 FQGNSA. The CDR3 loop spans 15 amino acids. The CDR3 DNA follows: TGTGCCAGCAGCTTCGACAGGGATGTTAGAGATACGCAGTATTTT. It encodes CASSFDRDVRDTQYF.

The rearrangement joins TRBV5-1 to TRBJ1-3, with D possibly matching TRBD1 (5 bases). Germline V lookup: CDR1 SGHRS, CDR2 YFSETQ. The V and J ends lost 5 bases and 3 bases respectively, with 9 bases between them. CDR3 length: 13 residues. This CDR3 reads CASRIQGGNTIYF. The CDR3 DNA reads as TGCGCCAGCAGGATCCAGGGTGGAAACACCATATATTTT.

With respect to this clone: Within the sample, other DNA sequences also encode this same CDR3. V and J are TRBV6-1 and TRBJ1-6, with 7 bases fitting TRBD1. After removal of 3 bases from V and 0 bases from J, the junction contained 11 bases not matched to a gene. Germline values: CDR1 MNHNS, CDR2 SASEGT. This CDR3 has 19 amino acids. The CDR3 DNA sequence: TGTGCCAGCAGTGATAGGACAGGTGTTGGAAGCTCCTATAATTCACCCCTCCACTTT. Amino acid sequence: CASSDRTGVGSSYNSPLHF.

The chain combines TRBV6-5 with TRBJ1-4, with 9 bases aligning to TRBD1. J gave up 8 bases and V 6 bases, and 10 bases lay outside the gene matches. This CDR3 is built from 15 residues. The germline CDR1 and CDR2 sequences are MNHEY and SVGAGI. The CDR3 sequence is CASRTGTGQGEKLFF. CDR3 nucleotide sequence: TGTGCCAGCAGAACCGGGACAGGGCAAGGGGAAAAACTGTTTTTT.

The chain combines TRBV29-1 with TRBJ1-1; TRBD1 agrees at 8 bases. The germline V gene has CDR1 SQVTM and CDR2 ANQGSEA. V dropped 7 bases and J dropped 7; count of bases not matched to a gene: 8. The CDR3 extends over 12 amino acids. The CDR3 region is CSGGQAVGEAFF. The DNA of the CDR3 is TGCAGCGGGGGACAGGCCGTGGGTGAAGCTTTCTTT.

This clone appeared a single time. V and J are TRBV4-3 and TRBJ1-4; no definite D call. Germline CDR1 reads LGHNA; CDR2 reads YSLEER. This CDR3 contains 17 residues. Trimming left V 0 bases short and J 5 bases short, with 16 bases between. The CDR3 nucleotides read TGCGCCAGCAGCCAAGATTTCTCGGCAGCGCTAAATGAAAAACTGTTTTTT. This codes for CASSQDFSAALNEKLFF.

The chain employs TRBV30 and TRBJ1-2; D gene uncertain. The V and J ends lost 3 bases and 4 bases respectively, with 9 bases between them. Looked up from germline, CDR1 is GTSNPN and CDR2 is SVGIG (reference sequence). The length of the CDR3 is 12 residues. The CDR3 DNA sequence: TGTGCCTGGAGCGATGACTTCTATGGCTACACCTTC. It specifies CAWSDDFYGYTF.

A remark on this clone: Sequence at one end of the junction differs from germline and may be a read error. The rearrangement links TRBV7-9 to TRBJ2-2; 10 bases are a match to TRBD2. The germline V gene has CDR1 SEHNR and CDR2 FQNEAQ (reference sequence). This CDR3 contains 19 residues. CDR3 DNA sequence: TGTTCCAGCAGCTTAGCGACGTCTAGCGGGGGCCCCAACACCGGGGAGCTGTTTTTT. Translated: CSSSLATSSGGPNTGELFF.